The next 26 T cell receptor beta chains were all read from a single sample in a study of Graves' ophthalmopathy and Graves' hyperthyroidism. Amplified TCR beta CDR3 regions were obtained using RNA transcripts as template. First-round RT-PCR with HTBI primers preceded a second-round multiplex PCR. One entry per CDR3 protein results from TCRdb running MiXCR on the multiplex PCR reads. Of more than 550,000 distinct CDR3 sequences listed, about 38% were seen once; the top ten hold roughly 3.5%. Source material: peripheral blood. These receptors came from an adult man with Graves' ophthalmopathy.

This clonotype is a singleton in its sample. One base away lies a much larger clone, so this may be a sequencing read error. The CDR3 spells CVSSLPSSAYEQYF. The CDR3 region has the DNA TGTGTCAGCAGCTTGCCTAGCAGCGCCTACGAGCAGTACTTC. J is TRBJ2-7 and V is TRBV7-7; D perhaps matches TRBD2 (5 bases). This CDR3 has 14 residues. Germline values: CDR1 SSHAT, CDR2 FNYEAQ (reference sequence).

This clonotype was recorded at least ten times. The J gene is TRBJ1-5, the V gene TRBV6-6, with D possibly being TRBD1 (6 bases). Per germline, CDR1 MNHNY and CDR2 SVGAGI (reference sequence). The CDR3 spans 15 residues. V was cut by 2 bases and J by 7 bases, with 15 bases left in between. CDR3 sequence (DNA): TGTGCCAGCAGTTACGCATACAGGGTCGGGCAGCCCCAGCATTTT. This encodes CASSYAYRVGQPQHF.

The chain uses TRBV29-1 and TRBJ2-6; no reliable D call. CDR1 is SQVTM, CDR2 ANQGSEA, per germline. V lost 8 bases, J lost 2 bases, and 7 bases lay in between. CDR3 length equals 12 residues. CDR3 in DNA: TGCAGCCGAGAGGCTGGGGCCAACGTCCTGACTTTC. Residues: CSREAGANVLTF.

In this sample, this clonotype turned up a few times. The chain links TRBV12-3 or TRBV12-4 to TRBJ1-5; perhaps TRBD1 as D (6 bases). The length of the CDR3 is 14 residues. Trimming left V 1 base short and J 7 bases short, with 11 bases between. The CDR3 DNA sequence: TGTGCCAGCAGTTTAGTCGGGGGCGGCCAGCCCCAGCATTTT. Protein product: CASSLVGGGQPQHF.

Only a few counts were recorded for this clonotype. This sequence joins TRBV7-8 and TRBJ2-7; 8 bases are a match to TRBD2. Germline CDR1 is SGHVS and CDR2 is FQNEAQ. With V trimmed by 6 bases and J by 2 bases, 9 bases remained unmatched. This CDR3 has 15 amino acids. The CDR3 here is CASSDGLAGTYEQYF. CDR3 bases: TGTGCCAGCAGTGACGGACTAGCTGGAACCTACGAGCAGTACTTC.

On this clonotype: Germline is not matched at one junction end, which may reflect a read error. The chain recombines TRBV19 with TRBJ1-2; D perhaps matches TRBD1 (5 bases). This CDR3 contains 12 residues. The germline V gene encodes CDR1 LNHDA and CDR2 SQIVND (reference sequence). The chain's CDR3 is CASSITDWGCTF. Here the CDR3 DNA reads TGTGCCAGTAGTATAACGGACTGGGGCTGCACCTTC. The complete variable domain, with remaining parts taken from reference TRBV19 and TRBJ1-2, reads DGGITQSPKYLFRKEGQNVTLSCEQNLNHDAMYWYRQDPGQGLRLIYYSQIVNDFQKGDIAEGYSVSREKKESFPLTVTSAQKNPTAFYLCASSITDWGCTFGSGTRLTVV.

This clonotype was picked up many times. The chain recombines TRBV7-9 with TRBJ1-5; possibly TRBD1 for D (6 bases). This CDR3 region has 13 residues. The germline V gene encodes CDR1 SEHNR and CDR2 FQNEAQ (reference sequence). Trimming removed 2 bases from V and 7 bases from J, with 9 bases in between. The CDR3 loop is CASSLRGEQPQHF. For the CDR3, the DNA is TGTGCCAGCAGCTTAAGGGGGGAGCAGCCCCAGCATTTT.

This clonotype has a count of ten or more. The chain combines TRBV15 with TRBJ2-5; D is ambiguous. Trimming took off 0 bases at V and 2 bases at J, with 10 bases between the two ends. Germline loops: CDR1 LNHNV, CDR2 YYDKDF (reference sequence). The CDR3 has 15 residues. As DNA, the CDR3 is TGTGCCACCAGCAGAGATAGGGCGGTACAAGAGACCCAGTACTTC. This translates into CATSRDRAVQETQYF.

For this clonotype: Just one base apart from a much larger clone, this may be a read error. This chain links TRBV19 with TRBJ1-1; 8 positions match TRBD1. V gave up 6 bases and J gave up 4 bases; unmatched junction bases: 10. This CDR3 is built from 15 residues. CDR1 LNHDA and CDR2 SQIVND come from the germline V gene (reference sequence). The CDR3 reads CASRYRQGTGTEAFF. CDR3 nucleotide sequence: TGTGCCAGTAGATACAGACAGGGGACGGGCACTGAAGCTTTCTTT.

The chain couples TRBV5-6 to TRBJ1-1; D might be TRBD1 (5 bases). Germline loops: CDR1 SGHDT, CDR2 YYEEEE. The CDR3 consists of 14 residues. V gave up 3 bases and J gave up 4 bases, with 13 bases separating them. This CDR3 is CASSWDGVTTEAFF. CDR3 coding DNA: TGTGCCAGCAGCTGGGACGGGGTAACCACTGAAGCTTTCTTT.

This clonotype occurred many times. The chain is built from TRBV7-9 and TRBJ1-1; unclear D gene. The CDR3 consists of 15 residues. Germline V lookup: CDR1 SEHNR, CDR2 FQNEAQ (reference sequence). Trimming shortened V by 7 bases and J by 0 bases, and 15 bases separated the two germline ends. The CDR3 reads CASTRSVNMNTEAFF. CDR3 DNA: TGTGCCAGCACCCGTTCCGTGAACATGAACACTGAAGCTTTCTTT.

This chain links TRBV25-1 with TRBJ1-2; 9 nucleotides match TRBD1. Germline assignment: CDR1 MGHDK and CDR2 SYGVNS. The CDR3 contains 17 residues. Trimming at V came to 7 bases and at J to 2 bases, leaving 14 bases not matched to a gene. The CDR3 region has the DNA TGTGCCAGCACCCTGGAGGCGGGGACAGGGAGCAACTATGGCTACACCTTC. Its protein is CASTLEAGTGSNYGYTF.

The rearrangement links TRBV2 to TRBJ2-7; TRBD1 matches at 9 bases. The CDR3 contains 14 residues. After removal of 5 bases from V and 10 bases from J, the junction contained 12 bases not matched to a gene. Germline CDR1 reads SNHLY; CDR2 reads FYNNEI. CDR3 in DNA: TGTGCCAGCAGTTCCGGGACAGGGCCGTTACTCCAGTACTTC. This sequence encodes CASSSGTGPLLQYF.

Comments on this clonotype: Just one base apart from a much larger clone, this may be a read error. This chain connects TRBV7-9 to TRBJ2-2, with 10 positions matching TRBD2. Per germline, CDR1 SEHNR and CDR2 FQNEAQ (reference sequence). The CDR3 length is 16 residues. CDR3 DNA: TGTACCAGCAGCCCCCCTAGCGGGAGACTCACCGGGGAGCTGTTTTTT. Its protein product is CTSSPPSGRLTGELFF.

This clonotype was seen a handful of times. This chain connects TRBV12-5 to TRBJ2-5; the match to TRBD1 covers 7 bases. The J segment lost 1 base and the V segment lost 5 bases, leaving 4 bases of the junction unmatched. The CDR3 spans 14 residues. The V gene's germline CDR1 is LGHNT and CDR2 FRNRAP. The CDR3 reads CASGPDRAQETQYF. The CDR3, as DNA: TGTGCTAGTGGTCCTGACAGGGCCCAAGAGACCCAGTACTTC.

There are a few counts of this clonotype. This chain joins TRBV3-1 and TRBJ1-1; weak D call: TRBD1 (5 bases). The CDR3 consists of 15 residues. The ends were cut back, 1 base at V and 10 bases at J, with 19 bases in the middle. CDR1 is LGHDT, CDR2 YNNKEL, per germline (reference sequence). In DNA form, the CDR3 reads TGTGCCAGCAGCCAAGGGACACTGAACCCCCCTCGAGCTTTCTTT. Amino acids: CASSQGTLNPPRAFF.

This clonotype was counted many times. The rearrangement joins TRBV24-1 to TRBJ2-7, with TRBD1 matching over 7 bases. Germline V gene data show CDR1 as KGHDR and CDR2 as SFDVKD. This CDR3 spans 15 amino acids. The V segment lost 4 bases and the J segment 3 bases; nucleotides outside the gene matches: 8. The CDR3 loop reads CATSDPGTEGYEQYF. The CDR3, as DNA: TGTGCCACCAGTGACCCCGGGACAGAGGGCTACGAGCAGTACTTC.

This clonotype appeared once. A read error is possible here, since a much larger clone lies one base away. The gene calls are TRBV7-9 and TRBJ2-7, with D perhaps matching TRBD2 (5 bases). The germline V gene has CDR1 SEHNR and CDR2 FQNEAQ (reference sequence). This CDR3 is 14 amino acids long. The CDR3 DNA reads TGTGCCAGCAGCTCGAGGGTCAGCTCCTACGGGCAGTACTTC. Encoded protein: CASSSRVSSYGQYF.

V and J are TRBV12-3 or TRBV12-4 and TRBJ1-1; no firm D call. The CDR3 covers 14 residues. As DNA, the CDR3 is TGTGCTAGTGCCCACGACATTTTGAACACTGAAGCTTTCTTT. Translation: CASAHDILNTEAFF.

As to this clonotype: This sequence may be a read error, since a much larger clone differs from it by one base. The chain has TRBV20-1 and TRBJ2-7; perhaps TRBD1 as D (6 bases). CDR3 length: 13 residues. V lost 1 base, J lost 3 bases, and 10 bases lay in between. The germline V gene has CDR1 DFQATT and CDR2 SNEGSKA (reference sequence). The CDR3 reads CSARGTEGYEQYF. CDR3 DNA: TGCAGTGCTAGAGGGACAGAGGGCTACGAGCAGTACTTC.

This clonotype is a singleton in its sample. V gene TRBV5-6 combines with J gene TRBJ2-2, with D possibly TRBD2 on 6 matching bases. Germline V gives CDR1 SGHDT, CDR2 YYEEEE. Trimming cost V 6 bases and J 7 bases, with 13 bases left between them. This CDR3 region has 13 residues. The CDR3 DNA reads TGTGCCAGCAAACGGGGGTGGAACGGGGAGCTGTTTTTT. It codes for CASKRGWNGELFF.

A note on this clonotype: A read error may produce the germline difference seen at one junction end. The rearrangement links TRBV29-1 to TRBJ2-2; D possibly corresponds to TRBD2 (5 bases). This CDR3 comprises 11 residues. Germline V gene lookup returns CDR1 SQVTM and CDR2 ANQGSEA. The CDR3 nucleotides are TGCGGCGTTGTGGCATCCGGGGAACTGTTTTTT. Translating gives CGVVASGELFF.

This clonotype was observed a single time. The CDR3 bases are TGTGCCAGCAGTACCGGGACAGGGAGTCAGCCCCAGCATTTT. It is translated as CASSTGTGSQPQHF. The chain links TRBV11-2 to TRBJ1-5; 9 bases are shared with TRBD1. The V segment lost 6 bases and the J segment 6 bases; nucleotides outside the gene matches: 6. The CDR3 has 14 amino acids. Germline V gene data show CDR1 as SGHAT and CDR2 as FQNNGV. Full variable domain (missing parts from reference TRBV11-2 and TRBJ1-5): EAGVAQSPRYKIIEKRQSVAFWCNPISGHATLYWYQQILGQGPKLLIQFQNNGVVDDSQLPKDRFSAERLKGVDSTLKIQPAKLEDSAVYLCASSTGTGSQPQHFGDGTRLSIL.

This clonotype was seen only a few times. One end of the junction does not line up with germline, which may come from a read error. The V and J genes are TRBV13 and TRBJ1-6; perhaps TRBD1 as D (6 bases). The CDR3 extends over 16 amino acids. The germline V gene has CDR1 PRHDT and CDR2 FYEKMQ (reference sequence). CDR3 protein: CASSQAGGGLGSPLHF. The CDR3 DNA is TGCGCCAGCAGCCAGGCGGGGGGCGGCCTGGGGTCACCCCTCCACTTT.

As for this clonotype: The limits of the CDR3 on the DNA are not certain, so only TCRdb's listed CDR3 is given. This chain links TRBV25-1 with TRBJ1-4; the tabulated D call, TRBD1, remains unverified against the DNA. The CDR3 numbers 15 amino acids, ends counted. Germline loops: CDR1 MGHDK, CDR2 SYGVNS. The CDR3 here is CACSARRTANEKLFF.

V is TRBV25-1 and J is TRBJ1-6; D gene uncertain. Germline values: CDR1 MGHDK, CDR2 SYGVNS. With 8 bases removed from V and 8 bases from J, the gap between germline ends came to 13 bases. CDR3 length equals 13 residues. CDR3 DNA: TGTGCCAGCGGGCACGGTCGGGATTCACCCCTCCACTTT. Its protein is CASGHGRDSPLHF. The variable domain in full, with the rest retrieved from reference TRBV25-1 and TRBJ1-6, is EADIYQTPRYLVIGTGKKITLECSQTMGHDKMYWYQQDPGMELHLIHYSYGVNSTEKGDLSSESTVSRIRTEHFPLTLESARPSHTSQYLCASGHGRDSPLHFGNGTRLTVT.